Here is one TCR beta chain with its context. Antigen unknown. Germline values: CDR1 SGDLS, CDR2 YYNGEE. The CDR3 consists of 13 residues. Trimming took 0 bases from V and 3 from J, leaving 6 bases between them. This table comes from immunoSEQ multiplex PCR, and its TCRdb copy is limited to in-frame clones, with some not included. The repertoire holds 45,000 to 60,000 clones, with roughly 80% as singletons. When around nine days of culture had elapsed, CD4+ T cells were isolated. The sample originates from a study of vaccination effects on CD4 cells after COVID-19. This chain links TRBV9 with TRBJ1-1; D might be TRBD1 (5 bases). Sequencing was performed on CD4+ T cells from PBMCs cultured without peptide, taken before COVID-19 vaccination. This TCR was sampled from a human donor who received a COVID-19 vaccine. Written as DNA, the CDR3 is TGTGCCAGCAGCGTAGGACAGTACACTGAAGCTTTCTTT. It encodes CASSVGQYTEAFF.